A selection of T cell receptor beta chains follows, all from one sample in a study of T cell changes during pregnancy in multiple sclerosis. Using immunoSEQ multiplex PCR, the repertoire was profiled, and TCRdb retains in-frame clones only, with some absent. The sample carries around 56,000 clones, 90% recorded once. This specimen consisted of peripheral blood, obtained in the first trimester of pregnancy. The receptor source for this set is a female donor in good health, enrolled as a control in a pregnancy study. Both conserved end residues are part of each CDR3. D genes are given only for firm matches. Clone sizes are given selectively: once, few, many, or a class where the clone is expanded.

j_call: TRBJ2-2
v_call: TRBV2
d_call: -
clone_size: -
cdr3_aa: CASSDGGGGINTGELFF
cdr3_nt: TGTGCCAGCAGTGATGGGGGTGGGGGCATCAACACCGGGGAGCTGTTTTTT

j_call: TRBJ1-6
v_call: TRBV6-1
d_call: TRBD1
clone_size: -
cdr3_aa: CASGSGDSQPLHF
cdr3_nt: TGTGCCAGCGGAAGTGGGGACAGCCAGCCCCTCCACTTT

j_call: TRBJ1-5
v_call: TRBV5-1
d_call: -
clone_size: -
cdr3_aa: CASSLDRENQPQHF
cdr3_nt: TGCGCCAGCAGCTTGGACAGGGAAAATCAGCCCCAGCATTTT

j_call: TRBJ2-7
v_call: TRBV6-5
d_call: TRBD1
clone_size: -
cdr3_aa: CASTSRDRLSYEQYF
cdr3_nt: TGTGCCAGCACTTCCCGGGACAGATTATCCTACGAGCAGTACTTC

j_call: TRBJ2-6
v_call: TRBV23-1
d_call: TRBD1
clone_size: -
cdr3_aa: CASSHLDRGPGANVLTF
cdr3_nt: TGCGCCAGCAGTCACCTAGACAGGGGGCCTGGGGCCAACGTCCTGACTTTC

j_call: TRBJ2-5
v_call: TRBV9
d_call: TRBD2
clone_size: -
cdr3_aa: CASSGRTSGRETQYF
cdr3_nt: TGTGCCAGCAGCGGGAGGACTAGCGGGAGAGAGACCCAGTACTTC

j_call: TRBJ1-2
v_call: TRBV6-5
d_call: TRBD1
clone_size: -
cdr3_aa: CASTPGGGYTF
cdr3_nt: TGTGCCAGCACCCCAGGGGGTGGCTACACCTTC

j_call: TRBJ1-6
v_call: TRBV6-5
d_call: -
clone_size: -
cdr3_aa: CASSREFGSPLHF
cdr3_nt: TGTGCCAGCAGTAGGGAGTTCGGTTCACCCCTCCACTTT

j_call: TRBJ1-1
v_call: TRBV18
d_call: -
clone_size: -
cdr3_aa: CASSPPGDTEAFF
cdr3_nt: TGTGCCAGCTCACCCCCAGGGGACACTGAAGCTTTCTTT

j_call: TRBJ2-5
v_call: TRBV5-1
d_call: TRBD2
clone_size: -
cdr3_aa: CASSLEPSGYQETQYF
cdr3_nt: TGCGCCAGCAGCTTGGAACCTAGCGGGTACCAAGAGACCCAGTACTTC

j_call: TRBJ1-1
v_call: TRBV7-9
d_call: TRBD1
clone_size: -
cdr3_aa: CASSSGQGASGAFF
cdr3_nt: TGTGCCAGCAGCTCCGGACAGGGGGCTAGCGGAGCTTTCTTT

j_call: TRBJ1-2
v_call: TRBV12-5
d_call: TRBD1
clone_size: -
cdr3_aa: CASGLGTSTGGPFGYTF
cdr3_nt: TGTGCTAGTGGTTTGGGGACTTCGACAGGGGGACCTTTTGGCTACACCTTC

j_call: TRBJ1-2
v_call: TRBV14
d_call: -
clone_size: -
cdr3_aa: CASSQAGAGGGYTF
cdr3_nt: TGTGCCAGCAGCCAAGCTGGAGCGGGTGGAGGCTACACCTTC

j_call: TRBJ2-7
v_call: TRBV12-5
d_call: -
clone_size: -
cdr3_aa: CASGLVLGGVSHEQYF
cdr3_nt: TGTGCTAGTGGTTTGGTACTAGGGGGGGTCTCCCACGAGCAGTACTTC

j_call: TRBJ1-2
v_call: TRBV2
d_call: -
clone_size: once
cdr3_aa: CASNPDRFSYTNYGYTF
cdr3_nt: TGTGCCAGCAACCCAGACAGGTTTTCATACACTAACTATGGCTACACCTTC

j_call: TRBJ2-3
v_call: TRBV7-8
d_call: -
clone_size: -
cdr3_aa: CASSFSTGLYTDTQYF
cdr3_nt: TGTGCCAGCAGCTTTTCGACTGGACTTTACACAGATACGCAGTATTTT

j_call: TRBJ1-1
v_call: TRBV5-4
d_call: TRBD1
clone_size: -
cdr3_aa: CASSLQGAQPEAFF
cdr3_nt: TGTGCCAGCAGCCTCCAGGGGGCCCAGCCAGAAGCTTTCTTT

j_call: TRBJ2-1
v_call: TRBV28
d_call: -
clone_size: -
cdr3_aa: CASKGTRRSSYNEQFF
cdr3_nt: TGTGCCAGCAAGGGGACACGGAGGAGCTCCTACAATGAGCAGTTCTTC

j_call: TRBJ1-2
v_call: TRBV15
d_call: -
clone_size: -
cdr3_aa: CATSKARDYGYTF
cdr3_nt: TGTGCCACCAGCAAAGCCCGGGACTATGGCTACACCTTC

j_call: TRBJ1-1
v_call: TRBV6-5
d_call: -
clone_size: -
cdr3_aa: CASSSMGHNTEAFF
cdr3_nt: TGTGCCAGCAGTTCTATGGGCCACAACACTGAAGCTTTCTTT

j_call: TRBJ2-3
v_call: TRBV21-1
d_call: -
clone_size: once
cdr3_aa: CASRPESREPHTQYF
cdr3_nt: TGTGCCAGCAGACCCGAATCGCGGGAGCCCCACACGCAGTATTTT

j_call: TRBJ2-1
v_call: TRBV7-2
d_call: -
clone_size: -
cdr3_aa: CASSLSTDNEQFF
cdr3_nt: TGTGCCAGCAGCTTATCTACGGACAATGAGCAGTTCTTC

j_call: TRBJ2-3
v_call: TRBV28
d_call: TRBD2
clone_size: -
cdr3_aa: CASSFKVGRAADTQYF
cdr3_nt: TGTGCCAGCAGTTTCAAGGTCGGGAGGGCGGCAGATACGCAGTATTTT

j_call: TRBJ2-7
v_call: TRBV2
d_call: -
clone_size: -
cdr3_aa: CASSEWHSYEQYF
cdr3_nt: TGTGCCAGCAGTGAGTGGCACTCCTACGAGCAGTACTTC

j_call: TRBJ2-3
v_call: TRBV7-2
d_call: TRBD2
clone_size: -
cdr3_aa: CASSYSGDTQYF
cdr3_nt: TGTGCCAGCAGCTATAGCGGGGACACGCAGTATTTT

j_call: TRBJ2-7
v_call: TRBV7-2
d_call: TRBD1
clone_size: once
cdr3_aa: CASSTRQGTGEQYF
cdr3_nt: TGTGCCAGCAGCACCCGACAGGGTACGGGTGAGCAGTACTTC

j_call: TRBJ2-1
v_call: TRBV9
d_call: TRBD2
clone_size: once
cdr3_aa: CASSAGLAAYNEQFF
cdr3_nt: TGTGCCAGCAGCGCGGGACTAGCGGCTTACAATGAGCAGTTCTTC

j_call: TRBJ1-2
v_call: TRBV2
d_call: -
clone_size: -
cdr3_aa: CASSNSGAVYGYTF
cdr3_nt: TGTGCCAGCAGTAACTCAGGGGCGGTCTATGGCTACACCTTC

j_call: TRBJ2-1
v_call: TRBV29-1
d_call: TRBD1
clone_size: -
cdr3_aa: CSVGGQGRNNEQFF
cdr3_nt: TGCAGCGTGGGGGGACAGGGGCGAAACAATGAGCAGTTCTTC

j_call: TRBJ1-2
v_call: TRBV28
d_call: TRBD1
clone_size: -
cdr3_aa: CASSFDRVSPGYTF
cdr3_nt: TGTGCCAGCAGTTTTGACAGGGTTAGTCCGGGCTACACCTTC

j_call: TRBJ2-6
v_call: TRBV25-1
d_call: TRBD1
clone_size: -
cdr3_aa: CASGTGSGANVLTF
cdr3_nt: TGTGCCAGCGGGACAGGGTCTGGGGCCAACGTCCTGACTTTC

j_call: TRBJ1-2
v_call: TRBV4-1
d_call: -
clone_size: -
cdr3_aa: CASSQLGTLRVGYTF
cdr3_nt: TGCGCCAGCAGCCAACTCGGGACTCTTCGGGTCGGCTACACCTTC

j_call: TRBJ2-7
v_call: TRBV28
d_call: TRBD1
clone_size: -
cdr3_aa: CASSKLEDRGVYEQYF
cdr3_nt: TGTGCCAGCAGTAAACTCGAGGACAGGGGGGTCTACGAGCAGTACTTC

j_call: TRBJ2-7
v_call: TRBV5-6
d_call: -
clone_size: -
cdr3_aa: CASSPLALGEQYF
cdr3_nt: TGTGCCAGCAGCCCACTCGCCCTCGGCGAGCAGTACTTC

j_call: TRBJ2-1
v_call: TRBV27
d_call: -
clone_size: -
cdr3_aa: CASSLGGSSYNEQFF
cdr3_nt: TGTGCCAGCAGTTTAGGAGGGAGCTCCTACAATGAGCAGTTCTTC

j_call: TRBJ2-7
v_call: TRBV6-5
d_call: TRBD1
clone_size: -
cdr3_aa: CASRRTGGIEQYF
cdr3_nt: TGTGCCAGCAGAAGGACAGGGGGTATTGAGCAGTACTTC

j_call: TRBJ2-1
v_call: TRBV7-9
d_call: -
clone_size: -
cdr3_aa: CASSAEQTSYNEQFF
cdr3_nt: TGTGCCAGCAGCGCAGAACAGACCTCCTACAATGAGCAGTTCTTC

j_call: TRBJ2-7
v_call: TRBV19
d_call: -
clone_size: -
cdr3_aa: CASSGQRAFYEQYF
cdr3_nt: TGTGCCAGTAGTGGACAGAGGGCCTTCTACGAGCAGTACTTC

j_call: TRBJ2-3
v_call: TRBV5-1
d_call: TRBD2
clone_size: -
cdr3_aa: CASSPLPSGGTDTQYF
cdr3_nt: TGCGCCAGCAGCCCCCTCCCTAGCGGAGGCACAGATACGCAGTATTTT

j_call: TRBJ2-5
v_call: TRBV9
d_call: -
clone_size: -
cdr3_aa: CASSVDGGAGVRETQYF
cdr3_nt: TGTGCCAGCAGCGTAGATGGGGGCGCGGGCGTACGAGAGACCCAGTACTTC